This T cell receptor (beta chain) derives from a study of T cell repertoires in cytomegalovirus infection. Points from the study as a whole: HLA-C-restricted CMV clonotypes gave the most frequent clonotype in two of eight donors. There were carriers of CMV plus the relevant HLA, and cumulative public TCR beta family frequency identified them.

TCRdb used MiXCR to reprocess the reads, holding one entry per CDR3 protein. This table has hundreds of thousands of distinct CDR3 sequences, about 30% appearing once. This clonotype was detected only once. No antigen is known for it. CDR1 and CDR2 (germline): SGHTA, FQGNSA. V was clipped by 11 bases and J by 6 bases, with 5 bases between them. The CDR3 loop spans 9 amino acids. Sequencing used cultured CD8+ T cells from PBMCs, obtained from culture after CMV antigen stimulation. The source is a human donor in good health (CMV status not recorded). Some clones in this sample may be carry-over from other donors' samples. V gene TRBV7-2 combines with J gene TRBJ2-1; the D is unclear. The CDR3 region is CAGLNEQFF. CDR3 bases: TGTGCCGGTCTCAATGAGCAGTTCTTC.